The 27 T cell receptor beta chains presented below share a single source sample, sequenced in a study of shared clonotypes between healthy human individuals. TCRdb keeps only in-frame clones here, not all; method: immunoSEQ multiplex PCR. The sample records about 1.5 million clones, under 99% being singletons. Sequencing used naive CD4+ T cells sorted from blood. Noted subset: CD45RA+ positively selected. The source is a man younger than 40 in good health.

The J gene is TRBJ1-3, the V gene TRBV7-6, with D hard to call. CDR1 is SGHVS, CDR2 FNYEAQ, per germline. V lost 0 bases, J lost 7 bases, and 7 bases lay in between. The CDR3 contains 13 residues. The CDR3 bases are TGTGCCAGCAGCTTAGCCGAATTCAACACCATATATTTT. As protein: CASSLAEFNTIYF.

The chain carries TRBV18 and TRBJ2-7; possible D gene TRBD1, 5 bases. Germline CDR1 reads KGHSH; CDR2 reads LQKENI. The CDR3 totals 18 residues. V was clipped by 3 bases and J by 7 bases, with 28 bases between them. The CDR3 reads CASSPSHLTVSPSSEQYF. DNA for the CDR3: TGTGCCAGCTCACCGTCCCACCTGACAGTGAGCCCCTCCAGTGAGCAGTACTTC.

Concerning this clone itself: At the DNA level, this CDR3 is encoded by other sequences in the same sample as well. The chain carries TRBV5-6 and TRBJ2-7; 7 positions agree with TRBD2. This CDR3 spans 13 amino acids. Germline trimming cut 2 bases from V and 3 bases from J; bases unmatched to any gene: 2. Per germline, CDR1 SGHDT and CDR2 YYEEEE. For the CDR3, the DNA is TGTGCCAGCAGCTTAGCGGGAAACTACGAGCAGTACTTC. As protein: CASSLAGNYEQYF.

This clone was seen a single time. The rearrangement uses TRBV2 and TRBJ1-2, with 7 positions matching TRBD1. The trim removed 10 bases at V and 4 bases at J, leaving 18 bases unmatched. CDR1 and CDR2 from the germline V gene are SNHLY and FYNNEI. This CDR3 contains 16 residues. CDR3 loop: CAITGSNTGDLYGYTF. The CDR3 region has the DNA TGTGCCATCACGGGATCCAATACAGGGGACCTCTATGGCTACACCTTC.

The CDR3 loop reads CSTPGQQNTEAFF. The CDR3 nucleotides read TGCAGCACCCCGGGACAGCAGAACACTGAAGCTTTCTTT. The chain employs TRBV29-1 and TRBJ1-1, with 7 nucleotides matching TRBD1. V shed 8 bases and J 1 base; nucleotides not matched to a gene: 7. The CDR3 covers 13 residues. The V gene's germline CDR1 is SQVTM and CDR2 ANQGSEA.

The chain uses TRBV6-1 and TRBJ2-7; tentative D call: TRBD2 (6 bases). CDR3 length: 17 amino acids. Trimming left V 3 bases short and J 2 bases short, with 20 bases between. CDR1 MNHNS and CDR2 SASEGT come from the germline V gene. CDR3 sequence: CASSDGGLSSTPYEQYF. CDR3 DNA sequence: TGTGCCAGCAGTGATGGGGGACTCTCTAGTACCCCCTACGAGCAGTACTTC.

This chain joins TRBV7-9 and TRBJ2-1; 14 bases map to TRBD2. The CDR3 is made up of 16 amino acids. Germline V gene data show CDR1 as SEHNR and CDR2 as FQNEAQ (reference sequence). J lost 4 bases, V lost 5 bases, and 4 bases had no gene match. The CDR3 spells CASSGGLAGVYNEQFF. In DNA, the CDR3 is TGTGCCAGCAGCGGGGGACTAGCGGGAGTGTACAATGAGCAGTTCTTC.

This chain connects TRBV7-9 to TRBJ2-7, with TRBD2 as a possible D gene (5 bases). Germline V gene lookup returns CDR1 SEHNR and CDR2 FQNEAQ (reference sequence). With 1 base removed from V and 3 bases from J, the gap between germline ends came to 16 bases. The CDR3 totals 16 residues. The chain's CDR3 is CASSLGNMGAYYEQYF. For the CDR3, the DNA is TGTGCCAGCAGCTTAGGAAACATGGGAGCTTACTACGAGCAGTACTTC.

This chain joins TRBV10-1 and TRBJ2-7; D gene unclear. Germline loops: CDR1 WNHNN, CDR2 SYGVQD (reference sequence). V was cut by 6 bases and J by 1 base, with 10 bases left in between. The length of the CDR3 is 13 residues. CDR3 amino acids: CASSLGRSYEQYF. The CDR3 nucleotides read TGCGCCAGCAGCCTTGGAAGGTCCTACGAGCAGTACTTC.

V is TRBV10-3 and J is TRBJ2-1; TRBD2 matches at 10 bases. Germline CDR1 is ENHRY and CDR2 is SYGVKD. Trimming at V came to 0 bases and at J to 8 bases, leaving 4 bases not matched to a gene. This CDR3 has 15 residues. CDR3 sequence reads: CAISESNSGRDEQFF. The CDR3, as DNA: TGTGCCATCAGTGAGTCGAACAGCGGGAGGGATGAGCAGTTCTTC.

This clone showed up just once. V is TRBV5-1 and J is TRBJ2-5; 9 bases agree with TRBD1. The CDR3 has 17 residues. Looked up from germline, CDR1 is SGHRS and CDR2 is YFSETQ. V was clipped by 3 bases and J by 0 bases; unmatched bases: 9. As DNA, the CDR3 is TGCGCCAGCAGCTGGGTATCGACAGGGGGGCACCAAGAGACCCAGTACTTC. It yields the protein CASSWVSTGGHQETQYF.

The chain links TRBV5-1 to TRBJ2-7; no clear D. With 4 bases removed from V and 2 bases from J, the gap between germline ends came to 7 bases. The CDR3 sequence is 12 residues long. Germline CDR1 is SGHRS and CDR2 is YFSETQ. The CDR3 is CASSPPAYEQYF. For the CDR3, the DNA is TGCGCCAGCAGCCCTCCGGCCTACGAGCAGTACTTC.

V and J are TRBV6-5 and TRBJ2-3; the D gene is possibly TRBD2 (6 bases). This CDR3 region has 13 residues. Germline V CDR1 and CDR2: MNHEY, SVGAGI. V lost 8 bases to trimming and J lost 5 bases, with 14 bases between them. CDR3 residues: CASRRDWVDTQYF. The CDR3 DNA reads TGTGCCAGCCGGCGGGATTGGGTAGATACGCAGTATTTT.

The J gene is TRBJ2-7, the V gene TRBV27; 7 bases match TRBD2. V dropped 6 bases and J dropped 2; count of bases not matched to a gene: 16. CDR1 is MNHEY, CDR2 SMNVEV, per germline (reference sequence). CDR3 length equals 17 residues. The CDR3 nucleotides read TGTGCCAGCAGCCTGACACGAACTAGCGACCTCACCTACGAGCAGTACTTC. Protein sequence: CASSLTRTSDLTYEQYF.

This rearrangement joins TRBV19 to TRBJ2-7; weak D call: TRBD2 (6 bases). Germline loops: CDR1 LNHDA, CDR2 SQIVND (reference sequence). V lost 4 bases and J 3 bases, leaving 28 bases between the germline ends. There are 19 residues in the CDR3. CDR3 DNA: TGTGCCAGTAGTAACTTGGGCGCCAATAGGCTAGCGCCCCGCTACGAGCAGTACTTC. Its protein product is CASSNLGANRLAPRYEQYF.

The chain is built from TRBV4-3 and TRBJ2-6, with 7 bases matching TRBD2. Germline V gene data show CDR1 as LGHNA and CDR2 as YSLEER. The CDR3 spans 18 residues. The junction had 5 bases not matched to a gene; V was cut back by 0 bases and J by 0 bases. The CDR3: CASSQDMAGASGANVLTF. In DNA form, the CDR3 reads TGCGCCAGCAGCCAAGATATGGCGGGAGCCTCTGGGGCCAACGTCCTGACTTTC.

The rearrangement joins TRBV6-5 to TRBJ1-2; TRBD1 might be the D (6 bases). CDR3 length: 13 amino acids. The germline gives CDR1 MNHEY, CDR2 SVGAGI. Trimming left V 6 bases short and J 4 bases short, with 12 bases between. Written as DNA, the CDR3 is TGTGCCAGCAGACGGGGACAATCCTATGGCTACACCTTC. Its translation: CASRRGQSYGYTF.

The CDR3 sequence: CASSLALGANEAFF. The CDR3 nucleotides are TGTGCCAGCAGCTTGGCCCTGGGGGCGAATGAAGCTTTCTTT. This sequence joins TRBV5-4 and TRBJ1-1; tentatively, D is TRBD1 (6 bases). This CDR3 is built from 14 residues. CDR1 SGHNT and CDR2 YYREEE come from the germline V gene (reference sequence). Trimming took 0 bases from V and 7 from J, leaving 13 bases between them.

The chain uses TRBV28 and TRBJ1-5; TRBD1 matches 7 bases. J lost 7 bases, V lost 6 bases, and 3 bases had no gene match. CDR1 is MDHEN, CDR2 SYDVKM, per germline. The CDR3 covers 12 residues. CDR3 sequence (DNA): TGTGCCAGCAGGTACAGGGGCCAGCCCCAGCATTTT. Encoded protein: CASRYRGQPQHF.

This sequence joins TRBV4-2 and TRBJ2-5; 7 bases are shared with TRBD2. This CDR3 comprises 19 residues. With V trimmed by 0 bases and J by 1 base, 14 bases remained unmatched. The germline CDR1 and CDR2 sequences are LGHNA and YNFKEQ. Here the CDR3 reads CASSQDGLAAQSLQETQYF. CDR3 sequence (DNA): TGTGCCAGCAGCCAAGATGGGCTAGCGGCCCAAAGCCTCCAAGAGACCCAGTACTTC.

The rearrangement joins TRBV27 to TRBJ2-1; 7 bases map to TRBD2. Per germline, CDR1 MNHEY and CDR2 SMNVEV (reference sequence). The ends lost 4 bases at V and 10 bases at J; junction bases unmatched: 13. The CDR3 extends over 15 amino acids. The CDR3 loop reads CASSSKTSSRIEQFF. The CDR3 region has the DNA TGTGCCAGCAGTTCTAAGACTAGCTCTCGGATCGAGCAGTTCTTC.

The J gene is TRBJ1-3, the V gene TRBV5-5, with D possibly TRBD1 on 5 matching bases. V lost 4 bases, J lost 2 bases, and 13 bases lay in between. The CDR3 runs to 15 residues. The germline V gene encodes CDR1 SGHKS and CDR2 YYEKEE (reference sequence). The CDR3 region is CASSLGTNTGNTIYF. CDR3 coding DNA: TGTGCCAGCAGCCTGGGGACCAACACTGGAAACACCATATATTTT.

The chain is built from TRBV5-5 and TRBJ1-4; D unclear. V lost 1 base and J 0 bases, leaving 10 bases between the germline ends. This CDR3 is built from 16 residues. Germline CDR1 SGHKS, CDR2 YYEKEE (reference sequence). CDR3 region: CASSLNSGATNEKLFF. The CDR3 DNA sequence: TGTGCCAGCAGCTTGAATTCTGGGGCAACTAATGAAAAACTGTTTTTT.

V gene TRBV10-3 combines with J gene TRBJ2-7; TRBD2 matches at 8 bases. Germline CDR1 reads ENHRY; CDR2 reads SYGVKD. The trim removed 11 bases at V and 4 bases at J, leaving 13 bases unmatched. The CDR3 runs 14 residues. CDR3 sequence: CASGGTGGHYEQYF. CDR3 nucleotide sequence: TGTGCCTCGGGAGGGACGGGAGGGCATTACGAGCAGTACTTC.

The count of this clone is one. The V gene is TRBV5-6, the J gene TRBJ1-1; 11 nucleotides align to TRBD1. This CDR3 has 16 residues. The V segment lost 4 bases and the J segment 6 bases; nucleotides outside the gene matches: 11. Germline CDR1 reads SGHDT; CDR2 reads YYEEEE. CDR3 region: CASSKDRGRDPAEAFF. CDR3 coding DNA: TGTGCCAGCAGCAAGGACAGGGGGCGCGATCCGGCTGAAGCTTTCTTT.

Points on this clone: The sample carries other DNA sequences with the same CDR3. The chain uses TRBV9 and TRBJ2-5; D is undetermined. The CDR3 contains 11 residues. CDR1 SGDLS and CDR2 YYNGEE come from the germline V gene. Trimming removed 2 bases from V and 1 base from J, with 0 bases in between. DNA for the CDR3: TGTGCCAGCAGCGTCCAAGAGACCCAGTACTTC. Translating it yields CASSVQETQYF.

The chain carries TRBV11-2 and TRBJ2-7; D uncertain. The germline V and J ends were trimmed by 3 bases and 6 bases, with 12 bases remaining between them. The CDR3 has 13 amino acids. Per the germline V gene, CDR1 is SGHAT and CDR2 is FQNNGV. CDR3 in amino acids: CASSFRAPLEQYF. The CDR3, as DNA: TGTGCCAGCAGCTTCCGGGCCCCCCTCGAGCAGTACTTC.